This T cell receptor beta chain was sequenced in a study of cytomegalovirus exposure and HLA in healthy donors listed by TCRdb under 2017. In terms of the full investigation: An earlier analysis of 550 to 700 of the donors reported approximately 270 Gb of sequence data and about 100 million unique TCR beta sequences from roughly 180 million T cells. Around 320 gigabases of sequencing data and 70 million to 100 million unique TCR sequences were included in an early release covering 500 to 750 HLA-typed donors. Among the roughly 430 genotyped donors, about 85% belonged to the genetic ancestry cluster associated with self-reported Caucasian donors. The study aimed to test whether signatures of past pathogen exposure could be identified by cataloging public T cell receptors. The study used immunosequencing to profile the T cell repertoires of 670 or so subjects and linked those repertoires to cytomegalovirus serostatus. Along with the 666-subject first cohort, a separate validation cohort of about 110 different subjects was used. High-throughput TCR immunosequencing, statistical association of individual TCRs with disease status, and machine learning were combined to predict cytomegalovirus infection status. A later analysis re-examined previously published TCR beta repertoires from roughly 720 donors and added high-resolution HLA genotyping to investigate patterns of TCR occurrence. The later analysis used no new phenotypic data to find candidate immune exposures, relying instead on TCR beta sequences and their occurrence across donors. In an earlier analysis of 587 of the donors, high-throughput TCR beta sequencing was used to judge whether each TCR beta V gene segment behaved as functional or pseudogenic. Donor age, sex, ethnicity and CMV serostatus were collected together with the repertoire data. A later genetic analysis used genome-wide SNP genotypes for about 65% of the 666 donors, treating that subset as a discovery cohort. Every repertoire in the discovery cohort had been generated on one and the same sequencing platform. Class I and class II HLA loci were covered by the typing at four-digit resolution. The number of donors typed differed by locus, with about 629-630 for A, B, C, DRB1 and DQB1, roughly 520 for DQA1, approximately 570 for DPA1, and approximately 470 for DPB1. Roughly five DR-DQ haplotypes were treated as single units for association and clustering because of strong linkage in the cohort. Among a few hundred genotyped donors of the cohort, an average of about 240,000 unique TCR beta nucleotide sequences were sequenced per donor, approximately 20% of them non-productive.

The cohort consisted of approximately 690 healthy bone marrow donors. Cohort members were all nominally healthy when sampled, although unrecorded immune exposures were likely present. The donor was CMV seronegative and was included in the group of about 400 seronegative cohort members. A peripheral blood sample was provided by each donor, and peripheral blood mononuclear cells were used for TCR beta sequencing. Genomic DNA extraction from the blood cell samples was performed with the Qiagen DNeasy Blood Extraction Kit. The full study reports these points: Most TCR sequences were seen in very few donors, while some public TCRs were found in many individuals. In a later analysis, TCR association rates were found to vary across HLA loci, with the most associated TCRs seen for DRB1 alleles and the fewest for HLA-C alleles. According to a later analysis, most CMV-associated TCR beta chains appeared to be HLA-restricted, and the HLA associations seemed to be driven largely by CMV exposure. A later analysis found that HLA-associated TCR beta chains were more clonally expanded and had lower generation probabilities than equally common non-associated chains. A further reported finding was that TCR beta sequences accurately predicted the HLA-A and HLA-B alleles for most subjects in the first cohort. Correlated functional status among segregating V segments might be attributable to linkage disequilibrium, but an unknown experimental factor could not be ruled out. A cluster of highly shared sequence variants was judged likely to be a technical artifact of the sequencing pipeline. Compared with the approximately 600-donor mean, donors in an Asian-associated ancestry cluster had fewer N-insertions in productive TCRs, according to a later genetic analysis. According to a later analysis, parvovirus B19, influenza, CMV and Epstein-Barr virus appeared linked to several top co-occurrence clusters. In the study, 150 to 200 TCR beta chains were listed as associated with cytomegalovirus. In an earlier analysis of fewer than 700 of the donors, most TCR beta V segments appeared in productive rearrangements about 87% or about 30% of the time, broadly matching IMGT annotations. A few of the identified cytomegalovirus-associated TCR beta chains were confirmed in vitro to be specific for cytomegalovirus antigens. Immune exposure information for the cohort was limited to CMV serostatus. Specific HLA alleles were associated with 15,000 to 20,000 TCR beta sequences at a false discovery rate of 0.05 in a later analysis. Only TCR beta chains were sequenced in this cohort, and the absence of alpha or paired-chain data limited detectable features. V-gene and J-gene trimming of TCR beta chains was associated with a missense DCLRE1C variant in a later genetic analysis, and the association was replicated in an independent cohort. When HLA alleles, especially DR and DQ, strongly co-occurred, TCR associations were difficult to assign to individual alleles. Cytomegalovirus status was reported to be diagnosed by the classifier with high specificity and sensitivity in both the original and validation cohorts. Because HLA typing was unavailable for some donors at each locus, only the typed subset was used in association tests. Because counts were too low, more than 15 rarely observed V segments, including chromosome 9 orphons, were excluded from the earlier analysis of 500 to 700 of the donors. The authors suggested that the approach could potentially be extended to other disease states and immunological phenotypes. Roughly uniform sequencing depth across donors was assumed in presence/absence analyses, although this assumption may not hold.

Library preparation employed the immunoSEQ multiplex PCR assay. A mixture of 60 forward primers for TCR Vbeta segments and 13 reverse primers for TCR Jbeta segments was used in the multiplex PCR. A multiplex PCR assay on genomic DNA amplified the CDR3 region of rearranged TCR beta genes. Amplified TCR beta libraries were sequenced as 87-base-pair reads on the Illumina HiSeq System. In the source study's methods: A later analysis counted about 80 million unique TCR beta chains across the 666 repertoires, and 10 million to 11 million of these chains were shared by at least two donors. Raw reads were error-corrected and collapsed into unique sequences by a nearest-neighbor algorithm in which closely related sequences were merged to remove PCR and sequencing errors. V, D and J gene segments were assigned by aligning CDR3 sequences to IMGT reference sequences. For a sequence to be retained, a match of at least six nucleotides to both a V gene segment and a J gene segment was required. A rearrangement counted as productive if the CDR3 had no stop codons and remained in frame with V and J, and every other rearrangement counted as non-productive. Following IMGT convention, CDR3 was defined as the stretch from the second conserved V-encoded cysteine to the conserved J-encoded phenylalanine. The earlier analysis of a few hundred of the donors excluded sequences that lacked an unambiguous match to a single V gene segment. In an earlier analysis of approximately 590 of the donors, V segments were called functional above 56.7% productive rearrangements and were called segregating when the between-donor standard deviation exceeded 5%. A statistical classification framework was built to diagnose cytomegalovirus status from the catalog of TCR beta chain sequences. A later analysis assigned V and J genes by comparing TCR nucleotide sequences with IMGT/GENE-DB human TR gene sequences. Using the TCRdist pipeline, a later analysis assigned CDR3 sequences along with most-parsimonious VDJ recombination scenarios. A later analysis defined each TCR beta chain by its CDR3 amino acid sequence plus V-gene family, and excluded reads lacking a unique V-gene family. In a later analysis, several hundred highly shared, low-generation-probability nucleotide sequences were removed to address suspected cross-contamination and a sequencing artifact. In a later analysis, a clonal expansion index was calculated for each public chain from normalized within-repertoire ranks of inferred template counts. In a later analysis, generation probabilities were computed with a VDJ recombination model fitted to out-of-frame rearrangements, and the resulting probabilities were checked against IGoR. A later analysis scored TCR-TCR, TCR-HLA and TCR-CMV co-occurrence with hypergeometric tests, applying a repertoire-size bias correction to TCR pairs. A later analysis estimated false discovery rates by permuting HLA or CMV assignments 20 times. In a later analysis, co-occurring TCRs were grouped using DBSCAN, with TCRdist sequence similarity added in when clustering inside HLA-allele-positive subsets. Repertoires with fewer than 30,000 or more than 120,000 public chains, plus five repertoires with anomalous nucleotide sharing, were excluded from co-occurrence clustering. TCRdb limited this immuneACCESS table to in-frame rearrangements with V and J called. A share of clones is missing; checked studies link under half to unresolved V genes, and the rest is unexplained. The V and J calls and clone size are taken from that table; D and trimming were inferred from the DNA. Recorded for this sample are some 180,000 clones; about 79% of them occurred a single time. Roughly 1.5% of the sample is taken by the ten largest.

The count of this clone is one. Its antigen specificity is not known. No much larger clonotype is one base removed from it; base qualities were not supplied. The specimen sequenced was PBMCs. The source of this sequence is a man aged 18 to 29 in good health and CMV-seronegative.

The CDR3 protein sequence reads: CASSPGQKETQYF. The DNA reads as follows: TGTGCCAGCAGCCCGGGACAAAAGGAGACGCAGTATTTT. Here the chain combines TRBV2 and TRBJ2-3, and possibly TRBD1, on 6 matching bases. The cysteine opens and the phenylalanine closes a CDR3 of 13 amino acids. Of the read, only the CDR3 DNA is kept; its 39 bases are in frame from base 1. Relative to germline, V is 6 bases shorter and J is 9 bases shorter, with 16 bases between their ends. Sequences SNHLY (CDR1) and FYNNEI (CDR2) are obtained from the germline V gene.